The 17 T cell receptor beta chains below were found in one sample sequenced in a study of cytomegalovirus exposure and HLA in healthy donors. The PCR employed 60 Vbeta primers together with 13 Jbeta primers. Assay: immunoSEQ multiplex PCR; the TCRdb copy retains only in-frame clones and omits some. The sample carries roughly 140,000 clones, 76% recorded once. The sequencing sample was made of PBMCs. Receptor source: a middle-aged woman in good health and CMV-seronegative.

The V and J genes are TRBV19 and TRBJ2-1, with D hard to call. CDR3 size: 13 residues. Germline assignment: CDR1 LNHDA and CDR2 SQIVND (reference sequence). The V end was cut by 1 base, the J end by 6 bases, with 7 bases between. CDR3 bases: TGTGCCAGTAGTATAGGGCCACGCAATGAGCAGTTCTTC. The encoded protein is CASSIGPRNEQFF.

The V gene is TRBV2, the J gene TRBJ1-2, with a weak D call TRBD1 (5 bases). Germline V CDR1 and CDR2: SNHLY, FYNNEI. CDR3 length: 16 residues. Trimming cost V 0 bases and J 0 bases, with 11 bases left between them. CDR3 bases: TGTGCCAGCAGTGAAGCGATGACAGTAGCTAACTATGGCTACACCTTC. It is translated as CASSEAMTVANYGYTF.

The chain carries TRBV6-1 and TRBJ2-1; D remains unclear. Germline V lookup: CDR1 MNHNS, CDR2 SASEGT. The CDR3 extends over 13 amino acids. Trimming pared 5 bases from V and 9 bases from J, leaving 14 bases between. For the CDR3, the DNA is TGTGCCAGCAGTACCCGGTCTGGTGGTGAGCAGTTCTTC. Its translation: CASSTRSGGEQFF.

The J gene is TRBJ1-2, the V gene TRBV5-1, with D tentatively TRBD1 (6 bases). V was pared by 0 bases and J by 4 bases, with 19 bases between. The CDR3 length is 17 residues. The germline V gene has CDR1 SGHRS and CDR2 YFSETQ. The CDR3 DNA is TGCGCCAGCAGCTTGGGGCAGACAGGAGAAACCTTCTATGGCTACACCTTC. Residues: CASSLGQTGETFYGYTF. Filled out from reference TRBV5-1 and TRBJ1-2, the complete variable domain reads KAGVTQTPRYLIKTRGQQVTLSCSPISGHRSVSWYQQTPGQGLQFLFEYFSETQRNKGNFPGRFSGRQFSNSRSEMNVSTLELGDSALYLCASSLGQTGETFYGYTFGSGTRLTVV.

In DNA form, the CDR3 reads TGTGCCAGCAGAGGGACAAGGGATTCACCCCTCCACTTT. This sequence encodes CASRGTRDSPLHF. The chain is built from TRBV11-2 and TRBJ1-6; possible D gene TRBD1, 6 bases. The CDR3 spans 13 residues. Trimming shortened V by 6 bases and J by 8 bases, and 11 bases separated the two germline ends. From germline, CDR1 is SGHAT and CDR2 FQNNGV. Full variable domain (missing parts from reference TRBV11-2 and TRBJ1-6): EAGVAQSPRYKIIEKRQSVAFWCNPISGHATLYWYQQILGQGPKLLIQFQNNGVVDDSQLPKDRFSAERLKGVDSTLKIQPAKLEDSAVYLCASRGTRDSPLHFGNGTRLTVT.

The J gene is TRBJ2-3, the V gene TRBV2; tentatively, D is TRBD1 (6 bases). This CDR3 spans 13 amino acids. In germline, CDR1 is SNHLY, CDR2 FYNNEI. V shed 4 bases and J shed 6 bases, with 11 bases lying between them. The CDR3, as DNA: TGTGCCAGCAGTGTTTACAGGGAGGATACGCAGTATTTT. This gives the protein CASSVYREDTQYF.

V is TRBV2 and J is TRBJ2-1; 10 nucleotides align to TRBD2. The CDR3 length is 15 residues. Losses at the gene ends were 6 bases for V and 7 bases for J; bases not matched to a gene: 9. Germline V gene lookup returns CDR1 SNHLY and CDR2 FYNNEI. The CDR3 region has the DNA TGTGCCAGCAGGTGGCTAGCGGGAGTTACTAATGAGCAGTTCTTC. Translation: CASRWLAGVTNEQFF.

The V call is TRBV19, the J call TRBJ2-7, with D perhaps TRBD1 (6 bases). Germline V gene lookup returns CDR1 LNHDA and CDR2 SQIVND (reference sequence). This CDR3 comprises 14 residues. V was trimmed by 2 bases and J by 3 bases, leaving 11 bases between them. As DNA, the CDR3 is TGTGCCAGTAGTATAATGGGACAAGACTACGAGCAGTACTTC. Its translation is CASSIMGQDYEQYF.

The chain couples TRBV4-1 to TRBJ2-7; no clear D. V lost 9 bases and J 9 bases, leaving 12 bases between the germline ends. The germline CDR1 and CDR2 sequences are MGHRA and YSYEKL. The CDR3 consists of 10 residues. The CDR3 loop reads CASNRPGQYF. The CDR3 bases are TGCGCCAGTAATAGACCGGGGCAGTACTTC.

The gene calls are TRBV29-1 and TRBJ2-3; 9 bases are a match to TRBD1. The V gene end was trimmed by 6 bases and the J gene end by 4 bases; junction bases not matched to a gene: 11. The CDR3 length is 15 residues. The V gene's germline CDR1 is SQVTM and CDR2 ANQGSEA. The DNA of the CDR3 is TGCAGCGTCGAAAGACAGGGGGTGGTATCAGATACGCAGTATTTT. Translating gives CSVERQGVVSDTQYF.

V usage is TRBV7-8 and J usage is TRBJ2-1; 8 bases align to TRBD2. Trimming took 1 base from V and 4 from J; bases not matched to a gene: 12. The CDR3 sequence is 18 residues long. Germline CDR1 reads SGHVS; CDR2 reads FQNEAQ. The CDR3 DNA is TGTGCCAGCAGCTTAGGTTTGGTAGCGGGGACTCTATACAATGAGCAGTTCTTC. It codes for CASSLGLVAGTLYNEQFF.

The chain uses TRBV10-3 and TRBJ2-5, with D possibly matching TRBD2 (6 bases). The V and J ends lost 3 bases and 5 bases respectively, with 19 bases between them. The germline V gene has CDR1 ENHRY and CDR2 SYGVKD. The CDR3 length is 16 residues. CDR3: CAISDSTGTGGETQYF. The DNA of the CDR3 is TGTGCCATCAGTGACTCGACTGGGACTGGGGGGGAGACCCAGTACTTC.

This clone showed up just a few times. This chain uses TRBV29-1 with TRBJ1-4; tentative D call: TRBD1 (6 bases). CDR1 and CDR2 (germline): SQVTM, ANQGSEA. The CDR3 is made up of 14 amino acids. The V end was cut by 3 bases, the J end by 6 bases, with 14 bases between. The CDR3 loop reads CSVERQVGDEKLFF. The DNA of the CDR3 is TGCAGCGTTGAGCGACAGGTTGGAGATGAAAAACTGTTTTTT.

The rearrangement joins TRBV19 to TRBJ1-4, with D tentatively TRBD1 (5 bases). This CDR3 region has 16 residues. CDR1 and CDR2 from the germline V gene are LNHDA and SQIVND (reference sequence). With 6 bases removed from V and 0 bases from J, the gap between germline ends came to 14 bases. The CDR3 nucleotides are TGTGCCAGTAGAGCACGAAGGGGTGCAACTAATGAAAAACTGTTTTTT. This encodes CASRARRGATNEKLFF.

This clone was observed once. The V and J genes are TRBV28 and TRBJ2-7, with a tentative D call TRBD2 (5 bases). Deletions cut 2 bases from V and 2 bases from J, with 10 bases between. Germline V gene sequence: CDR1 MDHEN, CDR2 SYDVKM. The CDR3 has 14 residues. The CDR3, as DNA: TGTGCCAGCAGTTTAGCTGGAGCGGCCTACGAGCAGTACTTC. This sequence encodes CASSLAGAAYEQYF.

The genes are TRBV28 and TRBJ1-1, with TRBD1 as a possible D gene (6 bases). This CDR3 comprises 16 residues. CDR1 and CDR2 (germline): MDHEN, SYDVKM. V was clipped by 5 bases and J by 6 bases, with 22 bases between them. CDR3 nucleotide sequence: TGTGCCAGCAGTCTAGGGATCGGGACATACGATCCTGAAGCTTTCTTT. Its protein product is CASSLGIGTYDPEAFF.

This rearrangement joins TRBV30 to TRBJ1-2; D is unclear. In germline, CDR1 is GTSNPN, CDR2 SVGIG (reference sequence). The germline V and J ends were trimmed by 0 bases and 4 bases, with 15 bases remaining between them. This CDR3 has 15 amino acids. In nucleotides, the CDR3 is TGTGCCTGGAGTGTACTTCGGGAGGCGTTCTATGGCTACACCTTC. This encodes CAWSVLREAFYGYTF. Supplemented by reference TRBV30 and TRBJ1-2, the full variable domain reads SQTIHQWPATLVQPVGSPLSLECTVEGTSNPNLYWYRQAAGRGLQLLFYSVGIGQISSEVPQNLSASRPQDRQFILSSKKLLLSDSGFYLCAWSVLREAFYGYTFGSGTRLTVV.